This T cell receptor (beta chain) was identified in a study of beta chain features in type 1 diabetes. Study results and caveats: There was a moderate but significant shortening of TCRB CDR3s in all four CD4+ subsets of Type 1 diabetes patients. The naive, central memory and Treg TCRB repertoires looked more alike in patients than they did in healthy donors. It was not settled here whether HLA type affects TCRB rearrangement.

V gave up 0 bases and J gave up 5 bases, with 11 bases separating them. The CDR3 runs 15 residues. Expressed TCRB transcripts were sequenced after all isolated RNA was converted to cDNA. Some 3.3 million reads per sample on average were obtained from naive, central memory and regulatory T cell samples. Generated by immunoSEQ multiplex PCR, the TCRdb table keeps only in-frame clones and is missing some. This sample has a few hundred thousand clones; about a sixth occur once, and the top ten carry 0.065% to 0.1%. There are a few counts of this clone. Its target is not known. Material for sequencing was naive CD4+ T cells from blood. The TCR was taken from a man aged 30 to 39 with type 1 diabetes. This chain connects TRBV23-1 to TRBJ1-5; possible D gene TRBD1, 5 bases. TRBV23-1 carries the ORF label, with uncertain function. DNA for the CDR3: TGCGCCAGCAGTCAATCGACAGAAGGGCATCAGCCCCAGCATTTT. Residues: CASSQSTEGHQPQHF.